This entry lists 8 T cell receptor beta chains sequenced from one sample in a study of T cells after posttransplantation cyclophosphamide. Libraries were prepared by immunoSEQ multiplex PCR; TCRdb keeps only in-frame clonotypes and omits some of them. The sample shows some 46,000 clones, no singletons; the ten largest hold less than 2.5%. The sample taken for sequencing was PBMCs. Receptor source: a man aged 35-49 years in good health, CMV-negative, and a related stem cell transplant donor.

The sample holds many counts of this clone. The sample contains more than one DNA sequence encoding this CDR3. The V and J genes are TRBV10-3 and TRBJ1-5; D might be TRBD1 (5 bases). Germline CDR1 reads ENHRY; CDR2 reads SYGVKD. CDR3 length equals 14 residues. Trimming removed 0 bases at V and 3 bases at J, with 6 bases between. The CDR3 spells CAISESGANQPQHF. CDR3 bases: TGTGCCATCAGTGAGTCTGGGGCCAATCAGCCCCAGCATTTT.

The chain recombines TRBV7-9 with TRBJ2-3; 7 bases fit TRBD2. The CDR3 length is 17 residues. Germline V gene data show CDR1 as SEHNR and CDR2 as FQNEAQ (reference sequence). The junction had 7 bases not matched to a gene; V was cut back by 0 bases and J by 1 base. CDR3: CASSLAGTTRGTDTQYF. The CDR3 DNA sequence: TGTGCCAGCAGCTTAGCCGGGACTACGCGAGGCACAGATACGCAGTATTTT.

This clone was seen repeatedly, ten times or more. This chain joins TRBV9 and TRBJ1-4, with D perhaps matching TRBD1 (5 bases). The germline V and J ends were trimmed by 3 bases and 2 bases, with 11 bases remaining between them. CDR1 and CDR2 (germline): SGDLS, YYNGEE. The CDR3 runs 15 residues. The CDR3 loop reads CASSGGGLTNEKLFF. CDR3 nucleotide sequence: TGTGCCAGCAGCGGCGGGGGTTTGACTAATGAAAAACTGTTTTTT.

There are many counts of this clone. CDR3 in DNA: TGTGCCAGCAGCTCCCTAGCGGGGGGAAACAATGAGCAGTTCTTC. Translated, it gives CASSSLAGGNNEQFF. V is TRBV7-8 and J is TRBJ2-1, with 11 positions matching TRBD2. Germline CDR1 is SGHVS and CDR2 is FQNEAQ. CDR3 length equals 15 residues. V gave up 4 bases and J gave up 5 bases; unmatched junction bases: 4.

The sample holds many counts of this clone. V gene TRBV7-3 combines with J gene TRBJ2-1; D is possibly TRBD1 (5 bases). This CDR3 has 12 amino acids. CDR1 is SGHTA, CDR2 FQGTGA, per germline. V was shortened by 4 bases and J by 8 bases, with 9 bases between the two germline ends. The CDR3 DNA sequence: TGTGCCAGCAGCTCCCAGGGCTATGAGCAGTTCTTC. It translates to CASSSQGYEQFF.

The chain combines TRBV23-1 with TRBJ2-5; 9 positions agree with TRBD2. TRBV23-1 is classed as an ORF, of uncertain function. The CDR3 sequence is 18 residues long. V was clipped by 2 bases and J by 5 bases; unmatched bases: 15. CDR3: CASSQPIPSREGGETQYF. As DNA, the CDR3 is TGCGCCAGCAGTCAACCAATCCCTTCGCGGGAGGGGGGGGAGACCCAGTACTTC.

This clone was seen repeatedly, ten times or more. The J gene is TRBJ2-3, the V gene TRBV7-3; D not certain. Germline V CDR1 and CDR2: SGHTA, FQGTGA. V lost 1 base and J 1 base, leaving 15 bases between the germline ends. The CDR3 is 17 amino acids. The CDR3 protein is CASSLMESHLCTDTQYF. The CDR3 coding sequence is TGTGCCAGCAGCTTAATGGAGAGCCACCTCTGCACAGATACGCAGTATTTT.

This clone was counted many times. The chain has TRBV5-1 and TRBJ1-4; 7 nucleotides line up with TRBD1. The CDR3 length is 15 residues. The V gene end was trimmed by 1 base and the J gene end by 5 bases; junction bases not matched to a gene: 5. In germline, CDR1 is SGHRS, CDR2 YFSETQ. Here the CDR3 DNA reads TGCGCCAGCAGCTTGAGACAGGGACCCAATGAAAAACTGTTTTTT. Residues: CASSLRQGPNEKLFF.